The 32 T cell receptor beta chains given below trace back to one sample, sequenced in a study of human T cells and chemical hapten exposure. Time point meaning: pre-sensitization, week 0. Specified treatment: therapeutic diphenylcyclopropenone sensitization with weekly scalp DPC. MiXCR, run by TCRdb on the RACE reads, gives a single entry per CDR3 protein. The sample yields approximately 370,000 distinct CDR3 sequences, over 5% seen once. The sequencing here drew on whole blood, taken in connection with sensitization to the hapten diphenylcyclopropenone (DPC). All receptors come from a young woman with alopecia areata. Some clones in this sample may be carry-over from other donors' samples.

The chain recombines TRBV20-1 with TRBJ2-1, with D tentatively TRBD1 or TRBD2 (8 bases each). The CDR3 spans 18 residues. CDR1 is DFQATT and CDR2 is SNEGSKA in the germline V gene (reference sequence). V lost 4 bases, J lost 3 bases, and 25 bases lay in between. The CDR3 is CSAKGTGGTRKNYNEQFF. CDR3 bases: TGCAGTGCTAAAGGCACAGGGGGGACTAGAAAGAACTACAATGAGCAGTTCTTC.

This clonotype was seen a few times. The chain employs TRBV29-1 and TRBJ2-7, with 12 bases matching TRBD2. Germline CDR1 SQVTM, CDR2 ANQGSEA. The CDR3 runs 14 residues. V was pared by 4 bases and J by 7 bases, with 8 bases of the junction left unmatched. The CDR3 spells CSVGRLAGVNEQYF. CDR3 DNA: TGCAGCGTTGGACGACTAGCGGGGGTGAATGAGCAGTACTTC.

In regard to this clonotype: At one boundary the junction diverges from the germline segment, which might be a read error. DNA of the CDR3: TGTGTCAGCAGCCGACCCCGGGGGGGCGCCTACAATGAGCAGTTCTTC. Residues: CVSSRPRGGAYNEQFF. This chain uses TRBV6-5 with TRBJ2-1, with 8 bases matching TRBD2. In germline, CDR1 is MNHEY, CDR2 SVGAGI. The CDR3 is 16 residues long.

This clonotype was counted many times. The chain combines TRBV2 with TRBJ2-3, with D possibly TRBD1 on 6 matching bases. Germline values: CDR1 SNHLY, CDR2 FYNNEI. Trimming shortened V by 8 bases and J by 1 base, and 16 bases separated the two germline ends. The CDR3 runs 15 residues. CDR3 loop: CASCEQGSRTDTQYF. The CDR3 nucleotides read TGTGCCAGCTGCGAACAGGGCAGCCGCACAGATACGCAGTATTTT.

This clonotype was detected only a few times. The chain joins TRBV11-2 to TRBJ1-2; no definite D call. The V and J ends lost 0 bases and 5 bases respectively, with 13 bases between them. The germline CDR1 and CDR2 sequences are SGHAT and FQNNGV. The CDR3 has 15 residues. In DNA form, the CDR3 reads TGTGCCAGCAGCTTAGATATTGACGGAGTTTATGGCTACACCTTC. Residues: CASSLDIDGVYGYTF.

This clonotype appeared many times. V usage is TRBV12-3 or TRBV12-4 and J usage is TRBJ1-5; D gene uncertain. V gave up 3 bases and J gave up 4 bases, with 10 bases separating them. The CDR3 contains 14 residues. The CDR3 bases are TGTGCCAGCAGTTTCAGCCACGGAAATCAGCCCCAGCATTTT. It encodes CASSFSHGNQPQHF.

This chain links TRBV27 with TRBJ1-2; 9 bases agree with TRBD1. Germline assignment: CDR1 MNHEY and CDR2 SMNVEV (reference sequence). This CDR3 contains 16 residues. The trim removed 3 bases at V and 3 bases at J, leaving 8 bases unmatched. The CDR3 coding sequence is TGTGCCAGCAGTTTTGCTAGGACAGGGGAGGACTATGGCTACACCTTC. Protein product: CASSFARTGEDYGYTF.

V and J are TRBV24-1 and TRBJ2-1; D possibly corresponds to TRBD1 (6 bases). Trimming took 9 bases from V and 1 from J, leaving 12 bases between them. This CDR3 has 14 amino acids. Germline V gene data show CDR1 as KGHDR and CDR2 as SFDVKD. The CDR3 loop reads CATQGGTSYNEQFF. In DNA form, the CDR3 reads TGTGCCACCCAAGGGGGAACGTCCTACAATGAGCAGTTCTTC.

The sample holds many counts of this clonotype. V is TRBV10-3 and J is TRBJ2-2, with D perhaps being TRBD1 or TRBD2 (6 bases each). The V gene lost 2 bases and the J gene lost 3 bases, with 16 bases spanning the gap. The CDR3 consists of 17 residues. Germline CDR1 and CDR2: ENHRY and SYGVKD. Here the CDR3 DNA reads TGTGCCATCAGTGAGCCTGTTGGGGGGCGCGACACCGGGGAGCTGTTTTTT. As protein: CAISEPVGGRDTGELFF.

This clonotype was seen repeatedly, ten times or more. The CDR3 region is CASSLSGTAENTIYF. As DNA, the CDR3 is TGCGCCAGCAGCTTATCCGGGACTGCCGAAAACACCATATATTTT. The chain recombines TRBV5-1 with TRBJ1-3; D is possibly TRBD1 (5 bases). CDR1 SGHRS and CDR2 YFSETQ come from the germline V gene. This CDR3 region has 15 residues. V was pared by 2 bases and J by 6 bases, with 15 bases between.

The genes are TRBV6-5 and TRBJ2-7; TRBD1 or TRBD2 may be the D gene (6 bases each). Germline-derived CDR1 and CDR2 are MNHEY and SVGAGI. The CDR3 is made up of 15 amino acids. Trimming removed 0 bases at V and 3 bases at J, with 12 bases between. This CDR3 is CASSYSGRGHYEQYF. For the CDR3, the DNA is TGTGCCAGCAGTTACTCGGGACGGGGGCACTACGAGCAGTACTTC.

This clonotype appeared a few times. V gene TRBV6-1 combines with J gene TRBJ2-7; 7 bases agree with TRBD2. The CDR3 spans 16 residues. Germline lookup yields CDR1 MNHNS and CDR2 SASEGT. V was pared by 2 bases and J by 5 bases, with 12 bases of the junction left unmatched. The CDR3: CASSERRPSGRNEQYF. The CDR3 nucleotides read TGTGCCAGCAGTGAAAGGAGGCCTTCCGGGAGGAACGAGCAGTACTTC.

This clonotype appeared many times. The rearrangement links TRBV7-6 to TRBJ1-6; D gene uncertain. The germline gives CDR1 SGHVS, CDR2 FNYEAQ. CDR3 length equals 17 residues. V was shortened by 0 bases and J by 5 bases, with 14 bases between the two germline ends. The CDR3 sequence is CASSLAVSEINNSPLHF. The CDR3, as DNA: TGTGCCAGCAGCTTAGCGGTCAGCGAAATAAATAATTCACCCCTCCACTTT. The full variable domain, completed using reference TRBV7-6 and TRBJ1-6, is GAGVSQSPRYKVTKRGQDVALRCDPISGHVSLYWYRQALGQGPEFLTYFNYEAQQDKSGLPNDRFSAERPEGSISTLTIQRTEQRDSAMYRCASSLAVSEINNSPLHFGNGTRLTVT.

This clonotype was recorded many times. The chain is built from TRBV5-1 and TRBJ2-1; TRBD2 matches 7 bases. The V and J ends lost 0 bases and 7 bases, in that order; junction bases with no gene match: 1. Germline V CDR1 and CDR2: SGHRS, YFSETQ. The CDR3 covers 13 residues. This CDR3 reads CASSLVGGNEQFF. DNA for the CDR3: TGCGCCAGCAGCTTGGTGGGAGGGAATGAGCAGTTCTTC.

This clonotype was recorded at least ten times. This chain joins TRBV4-1 and TRBJ1-5; D not resolved. The CDR3 loop spans 18 amino acids. Germline CDR1 is MGHRA and CDR2 is YSYEKL. Trimming took 0 bases from V and 3 from J, leaving 18 bases between them. The CDR3 loop is CASSQDPERALINQPQHF. The CDR3 bases are TGCGCCAGCAGCCAAGATCCCGAGCGAGCCCTGATCAATCAGCCCCAGCATTTT.

This clonotype turned up a few times. The chain is built from TRBV7-2 and TRBJ2-7; possibly TRBD2 for D (6 bases). Trimming removed 5 bases at V and 1 base at J, with 12 bases between. The germline gives CDR1 SGHTA, CDR2 FQGNSA. The CDR3 contains 14 residues. CDR3 nucleotide sequence: TGTGCCAGCAGCCCCGTGGAGGGTTCCTACGAGCAGTACTTC. Translated, it gives CASSPVEGSYEQYF.

This clonotype was counted a few times. J is TRBJ2-6 and V is TRBV15; D is unclear. Germline V gives CDR1 LNHNV, CDR2 YYDKDF (reference sequence). The CDR3 totals 17 residues. V lost 0 bases to trimming and J lost 4 bases, with 13 bases between them. The CDR3 loop is CATSRDVRLTGANVLTF. In DNA form, the CDR3 reads TGTGCCACCAGCAGAGATGTTCGGCTAACAGGGGCCAACGTCCTGACTTTC. The entire variable domain, with the rest obtained from reference TRBV15 and TRBJ2-6, is as follows: DAMVIQNPRYQVTQFGKPVTLSCSQTLNHNVMYWYQQKSSQAPKLLFHYYDKDFNNEADTPDNFQSRRPNTSFCFLDIRSPGLGDTAMYLCATSRDVRLTGANVLTFGAGSRLTVL.

Points on this clonotype: One base away lies a much larger clone, so this may be a sequencing read error. The rearrangement joins TRBV7-3 to TRBJ1-5; TRBD1 aligns across 8 bases. CDR1 SGHTA and CDR2 FQGTGA come from the germline V gene. The ends lost 5 bases at V and 7 bases at J; junction bases unmatched: 4. CDR3 size: 13 residues. In nucleotides, the CDR3 is TGTGCCAGCAGCCAGGGGACAGGCCAGCCCCAGCATTTT. This codes for CASSQGTGQPQHF. The full variable domain, rest sourced from reference TRBV7-3 and TRBJ1-5, is GAGVSQTPSNKVTEKGKYVELRCDPISGHTALYWYRQSLGQGPEFLIYFQGTGAADDSGLPNDRFFAVRPEGSVSTLKIQRTERGDSAVYLCASSQGTGQPQHFGDGTRLSIL.

This rearrangement joins TRBV13 to TRBJ2-5, with D possibly matching TRBD1 (5 bases). This CDR3 has 13 residues. CDR1 and CDR2 from the germline V gene are PRHDT and FYEKMQ (reference sequence). Trimming took 4 bases from V and 3 from J, leaving 9 bases between them. DNA for the CDR3: TGTGCCAGCAGCTCTGACAGAGAAGAGACCCAGTACTTC. It codes for CASSSDREETQYF.

This clonotype was counted a few times. CDR3 region: CASGLQGDYGYTF. Written as DNA, the CDR3 is TGTGCCAGCGGACTCCAGGGGGACTATGGCTACACCTTC. The rearrangement links TRBV18 to TRBJ1-2, with 7 bases identical to TRBD1. CDR3 length equals 13 residues. CDR1 is KGHSH, CDR2 LQKENI, per germline. With V trimmed by 8 bases and J by 3 bases, 6 bases remained unmatched.

This clonotype was observed at least ten times. The genes are TRBV6-2 or TRBV6-3 and TRBJ1-1; D ambiguous. CDR1 is MNHEY and CDR2 is SVGEGT in the germline V gene. The V end lost 6 bases, the J end lost 6 bases, and 14 bases lay between the germline ends. The CDR3 has 13 residues. The CDR3 nucleotides are TGTGCCAGCAGACGTACCGGTAAAGCTGAAGCTTTCTTT. It codes for CASRRTGKAEAFF.

At least ten counts were recorded for this clonotype. V usage is TRBV18 and J usage is TRBJ1-2; D remains ambiguous. CDR1 and CDR2 (germline): KGHSH, LQKENI. Trimming took 0 bases from V and 4 from J, leaving 9 bases between them. The CDR3 loop spans 14 amino acids. CDR3: CASSPPLQTYGYTF. CDR3 bases: TGTGCCAGCTCACCACCCCTACAGACCTATGGCTACACCTTC. The whole variable domain, remainder taken from reference TRBV18 and TRBJ1-2, is NAGVMQNPRHLVRRRGQEARLRCSPMKGHSHVYWYRQLPEEGLKFMVYLQKENIIDESGMPKERFSAEFPKEGPSILRIQQVVRGDSAAYFCASSPPLQTYGYTFGSGTRLTVV.

This clonotype was observed a handful of times. This chain connects TRBV6-5 to TRBJ2-7; D remains ambiguous. CDR1 and CDR2 from the germline V gene are MNHEY and SVGAGI. The CDR3 totals 14 residues. Trimming removed 2 bases at V and 0 bases at J, with 8 bases between. The CDR3 loop is CASSYRADSYEQYF. CDR3 in DNA: TGTGCCAGCAGTTACAGGGCCGACTCCTACGAGCAGTACTTC.

This clonotype was found many times. This chain connects TRBV6-2 or TRBV6-3 to TRBJ2-7; D tentatively reads TRBD1 or TRBD2 (5 bases each). CDR3 length equals 13 residues. The germline V gene encodes CDR1 MNHEY and CDR2 SVGEGT. The V end was cut by 4 bases, the J end by 5 bases, with 12 bases between. Here the CDR3 reads CASSSRLGHEQYF. The CDR3 DNA sequence: TGTGCCAGCAGTTCACGGTTGGGACACGAGCAGTACTTC.

The gene calls are TRBV11-2 and TRBJ2-3; the D gene is possibly TRBD2 (7 bases). Germline V gene data show CDR1 as SGHAT and CDR2 as FQNNGV. Trimming cost V 5 bases and J 4 bases, with 16 bases left between them. CDR3 length: 15 amino acids. As DNA, the CDR3 is TGTGCCAGCAGCGGCTTTGTAGGGGGGGCAGATACGCAGTATTTT. This encodes CASSGFVGGADTQYF. Using reference TRBV11-2 and TRBJ2-3 for the parts outside the CDR3, the full variable domain is EAGVAQSPRYKIIEKRQSVAFWCNPISGHATLYWYQQILGQGPKLLIQFQNNGVVDDSQLPKDRFSAERLKGVDSTLKIQPAKLEDSAVYLCASSGFVGGADTQYFGPGTRLTVL.

This clonotype was observed many times. The CDR3 region is CASSEPSMTQYF. The CDR3 DNA is TGTGCCAGCAGTGAACCGAGTATGACCCAGTACTTC. This chain links TRBV2 with TRBJ2-5; D is ambiguous. V was cut by 2 bases and J by 7 bases, with 8 bases left in between. CDR1 and CDR2 (germline): SNHLY, FYNNEI. This CDR3 comprises 12 residues.

At least ten counts were recorded for this clonotype. The gene calls are TRBV6-5 and TRBJ1-6; TRBD1 aligns across 7 bases. J gave up 8 bases and V 4 bases, and 8 bases lay outside the gene matches. Germline V lookup: CDR1 MNHEY, CDR2 SVGAGI. The CDR3 totals 15 residues. The CDR3 DNA is TGTGCCAGCAGTTTCAACAGGGGTGGTGATTCACCCCTCCACTTT. Its translation is CASSFNRGGDSPLHF.

This clonotype was observed a handful of times. This chain connects TRBV4-1 to TRBJ2-7; D ambiguous. The CDR3 runs to 14 residues. CDR1 is MGHRA, CDR2 YSYEKL, per germline. V was clipped by 4 bases and J by 2 bases, with 12 bases between them. The DNA for the CDR3 is TGCGCCAGCAGCCGCGCAGGTTCGCCCTACGAGCAGTACTTC. Protein sequence: CASSRAGSPYEQYF.

In its sample, this clonotype was seen a few times. The V call is TRBV6-5, the J call TRBJ2-7, with a possible D match to TRBD2 (5 bases). CDR1 MNHEY and CDR2 SVGAGI come from the germline V gene. V was cut by 2 bases and J by 6 bases, with 11 bases left in between. The CDR3 contains 13 residues. This CDR3 is CASSYGRGTEQYF. CDR3 coding DNA: TGTGCCAGCAGTTACGGTCGGGGTACCGAGCAGTACTTC.

This clonotype has a count of ten or more. V gene TRBV29-1 combines with J gene TRBJ1-1; perhaps TRBD1 as D (5 bases). In germline, CDR1 is SQVTM, CDR2 ANQGSEA. Deletions cut 3 bases from V and 0 bases from J, with 8 bases between. The CDR3 extends over 13 amino acids. The chain's CDR3 is CSVEGDMNTEAFF. The CDR3 DNA follows: TGCAGCGTTGAGGGGGATATGAACACTGAAGCTTTCTTT.

This sequence joins TRBV27 and TRBJ1-5, with TRBD1 as a possible D gene (5 bases). This CDR3 is 14 amino acids long. Germline values: CDR1 MNHEY, CDR2 SMNVEV (reference sequence). V was trimmed by 3 bases and J by 4 bases, leaving 10 bases between them. The CDR3 here is CASSFLGGNQPQHF. For the CDR3, the DNA is TGTGCCAGCAGTTTCTTGGGGGGGAATCAGCCCCAGCATTTT.

The V call is TRBV25-1, the J call TRBJ1-5; D remains unclear. Germline CDR1 reads MGHDK; CDR2 reads SYGVNS. The CDR3 contains 12 residues. Trimming took 2 bases from V and 5 from J, leaving 4 bases between them. CDR3 DNA sequence: TGTGCCAGCAGTGAAGGATATCAGCCCCAGCATTTT. Protein product: CASSEGYQPQHF.